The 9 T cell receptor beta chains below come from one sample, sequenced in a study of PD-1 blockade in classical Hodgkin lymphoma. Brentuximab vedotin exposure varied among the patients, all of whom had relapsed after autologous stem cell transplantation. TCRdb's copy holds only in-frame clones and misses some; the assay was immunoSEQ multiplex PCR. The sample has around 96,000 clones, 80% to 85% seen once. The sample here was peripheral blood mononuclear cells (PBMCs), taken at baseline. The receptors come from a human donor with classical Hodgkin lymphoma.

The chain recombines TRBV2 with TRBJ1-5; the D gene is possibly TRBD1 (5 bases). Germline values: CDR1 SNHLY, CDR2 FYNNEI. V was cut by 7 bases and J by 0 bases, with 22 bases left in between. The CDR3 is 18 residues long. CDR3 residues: CASTPIRASGSSNQPQHF. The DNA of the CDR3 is TGTGCCAGCACCCCAATCAGGGCCTCAGGGTCTAGCAATCAGCCCCAGCATTTT.

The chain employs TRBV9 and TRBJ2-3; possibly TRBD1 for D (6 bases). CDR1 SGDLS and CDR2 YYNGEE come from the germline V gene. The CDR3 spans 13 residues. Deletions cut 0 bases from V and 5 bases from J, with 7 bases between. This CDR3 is CASSVDREDTQYF. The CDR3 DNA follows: TGTGCCAGCAGCGTAGACAGGGAAGATACGCAGTATTTT. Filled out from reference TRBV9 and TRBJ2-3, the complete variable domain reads DSGVTQTPKHLITATGQRVTLRCSPRSGDLSVYWYQQSLDQGLQFLIQYYNGEERAKGNILERFSAQQFPDLHSELNLSSLELGDSALYFCASSVDREDTQYFGPGTRLTVL.

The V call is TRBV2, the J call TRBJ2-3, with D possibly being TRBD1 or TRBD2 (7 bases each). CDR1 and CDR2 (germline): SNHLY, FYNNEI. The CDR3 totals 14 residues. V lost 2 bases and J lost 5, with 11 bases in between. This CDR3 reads CASSEQGGGDTQYF. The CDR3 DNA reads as TGTGCCAGCAGTGAACAGGGGGGGGGAGATACGCAGTATTTT.

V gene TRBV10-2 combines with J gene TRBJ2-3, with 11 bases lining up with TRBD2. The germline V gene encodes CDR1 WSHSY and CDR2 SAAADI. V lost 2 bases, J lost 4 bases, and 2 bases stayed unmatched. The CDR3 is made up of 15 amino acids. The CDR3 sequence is CASSEAGLAADTQYF. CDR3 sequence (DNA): TGCGCCAGCAGTGAGGCGGGACTAGCGGCAGATACGCAGTATTTT.

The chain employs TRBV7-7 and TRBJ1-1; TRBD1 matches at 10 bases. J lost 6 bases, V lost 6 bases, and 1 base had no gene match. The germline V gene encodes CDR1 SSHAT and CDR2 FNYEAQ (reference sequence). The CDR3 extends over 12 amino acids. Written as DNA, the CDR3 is TGTGCCAGCAGAGGACAGGGGGCTGAAGCTTTCTTT. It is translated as CASRGQGAEAFF. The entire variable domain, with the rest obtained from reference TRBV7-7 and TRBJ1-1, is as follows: GAGVSQSPRYKVTKRGQDVTLRCDPISSHATLYWYQQALGQGPEFLTYFNYEAQPDKSGLPSDRFSAERPEGSISTLTIQRTEQRDSAMYRCASRGQGAEAFFGQGTRLTVV.

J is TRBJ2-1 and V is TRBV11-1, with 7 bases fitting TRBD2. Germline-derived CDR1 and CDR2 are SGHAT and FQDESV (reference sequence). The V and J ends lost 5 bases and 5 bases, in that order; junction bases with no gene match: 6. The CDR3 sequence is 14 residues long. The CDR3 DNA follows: TGTGCCAGCAGCGTAGTTGGGACTAACAATGAGCAGTTCTTC. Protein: CASSVVGTNNEQFF.

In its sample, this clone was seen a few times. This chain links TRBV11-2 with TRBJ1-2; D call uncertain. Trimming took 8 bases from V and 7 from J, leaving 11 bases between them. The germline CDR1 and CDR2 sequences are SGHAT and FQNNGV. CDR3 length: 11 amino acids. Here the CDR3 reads CASGPGSGYTF. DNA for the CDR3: TGTGCCAGCGGACCGGGCAGTGGCTACACCTTC. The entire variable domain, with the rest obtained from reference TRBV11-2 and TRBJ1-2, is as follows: EAGVAQSPRYKIIEKRQSVAFWCNPISGHATLYWYQQILGQGPKLLIQFQNNGVVDDSQLPKDRFSAERLKGVDSTLKIQPAKLEDSAVYLCASGPGSGYTFGSGTRLTVV.

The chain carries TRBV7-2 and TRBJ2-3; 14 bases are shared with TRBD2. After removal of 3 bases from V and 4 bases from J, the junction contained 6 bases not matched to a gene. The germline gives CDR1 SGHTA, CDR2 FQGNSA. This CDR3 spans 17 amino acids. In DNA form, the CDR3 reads TGTGCCAGCAGCTTCGGGACTAGCGGGAGTGGGGCAGATACGCAGTATTTT. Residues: CASSFGTSGSGADTQYF.

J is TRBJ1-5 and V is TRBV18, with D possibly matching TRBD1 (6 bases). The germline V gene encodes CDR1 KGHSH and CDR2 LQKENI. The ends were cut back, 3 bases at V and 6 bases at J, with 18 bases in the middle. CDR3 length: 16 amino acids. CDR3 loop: CASSPPGVDLGQPQHF. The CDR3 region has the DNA TGTGCCAGCTCACCGCCAGGGGTGGATTTGGGTCAGCCCCAGCATTTT.